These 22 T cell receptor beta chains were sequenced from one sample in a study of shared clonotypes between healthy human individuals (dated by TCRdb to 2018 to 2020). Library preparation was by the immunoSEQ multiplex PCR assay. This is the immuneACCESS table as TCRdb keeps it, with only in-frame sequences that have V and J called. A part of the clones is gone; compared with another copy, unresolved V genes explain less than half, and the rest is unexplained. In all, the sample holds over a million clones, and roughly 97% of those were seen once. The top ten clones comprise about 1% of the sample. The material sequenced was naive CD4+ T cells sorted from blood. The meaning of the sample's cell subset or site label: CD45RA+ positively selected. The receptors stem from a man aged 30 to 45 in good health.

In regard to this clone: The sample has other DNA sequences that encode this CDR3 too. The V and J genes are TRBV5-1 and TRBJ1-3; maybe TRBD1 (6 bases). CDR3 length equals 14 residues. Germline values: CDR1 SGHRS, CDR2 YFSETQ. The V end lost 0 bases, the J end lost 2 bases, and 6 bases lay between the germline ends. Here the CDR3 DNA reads TGCGCCAGCAGCTTGGCAGGGGCTGGAAACACCATATATTTT. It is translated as CASSLAGAGNTIYF.

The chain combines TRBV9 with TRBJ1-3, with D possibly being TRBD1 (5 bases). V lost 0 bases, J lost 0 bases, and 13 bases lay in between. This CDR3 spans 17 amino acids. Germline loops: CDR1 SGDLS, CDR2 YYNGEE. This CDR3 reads CASSVGPGPSSGNTIYF. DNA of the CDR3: TGTGCCAGCAGCGTAGGCCCGGGACCTAGCTCTGGAAACACCATATATTTT.

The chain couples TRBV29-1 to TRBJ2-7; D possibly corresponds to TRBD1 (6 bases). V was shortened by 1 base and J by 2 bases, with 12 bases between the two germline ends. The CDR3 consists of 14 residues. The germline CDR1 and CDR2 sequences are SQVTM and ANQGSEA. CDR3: CSVEVRGSTYEQYF. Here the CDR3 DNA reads TGCAGCGTTGAAGTCAGGGGTTCAACCTACGAGCAGTACTTC.

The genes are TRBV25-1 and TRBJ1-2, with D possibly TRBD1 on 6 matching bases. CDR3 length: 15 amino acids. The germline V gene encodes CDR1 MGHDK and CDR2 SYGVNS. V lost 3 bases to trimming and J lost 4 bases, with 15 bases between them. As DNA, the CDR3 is TGTGCCAGCAGTGATTACTCCGGGACAAGCTATGGCTACACCTTC. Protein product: CASSDYSGTSYGYTF.

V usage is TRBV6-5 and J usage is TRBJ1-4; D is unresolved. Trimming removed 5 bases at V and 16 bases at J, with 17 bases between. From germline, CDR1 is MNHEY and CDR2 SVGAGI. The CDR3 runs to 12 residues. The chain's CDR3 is CASSNRQGQPFF. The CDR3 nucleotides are TGTGCCAGCAGTAACAGACAAGGTCAACCGTTTTTT.

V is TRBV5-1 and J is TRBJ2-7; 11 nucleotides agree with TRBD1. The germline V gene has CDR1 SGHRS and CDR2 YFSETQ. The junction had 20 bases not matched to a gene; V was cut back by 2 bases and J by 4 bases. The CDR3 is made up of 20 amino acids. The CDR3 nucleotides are TGCGCCAGCAGCTTCTCGGACAGGGGGCATGGTAGCGGGAGCGATTACGAGCAGTACTTC. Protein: CASSFSDRGHGSGSDYEQYF. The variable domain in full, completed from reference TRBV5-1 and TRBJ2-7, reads KAGVTQTPRYLIKTRGQQVTLSCSPISGHRSVSWYQQTPGQGLQFLFEYFSETQRNKGNFPGRFSGRQFSNSRSEMNVSTLELGDSALYLCASSFSDRGHGSGSDYEQYFGPGTRLTVT.

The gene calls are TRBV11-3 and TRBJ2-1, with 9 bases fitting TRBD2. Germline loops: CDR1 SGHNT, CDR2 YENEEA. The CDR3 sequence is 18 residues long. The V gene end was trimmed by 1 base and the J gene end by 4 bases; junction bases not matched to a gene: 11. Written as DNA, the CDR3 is TGTGCCAGCAGCTTAGGGATTAGCGGGAGAGGTAGTTACAATGAGCAGTTCTTC. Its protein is CASSLGISGRGSYNEQFF. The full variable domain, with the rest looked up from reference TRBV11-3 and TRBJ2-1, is EAGVVQSPRYKIIEKKQPVAFWCNPISGHNTLYWYLQNLGQGPELLIRYENEEAVDDSQLPKDRFSAERLKGVDSTLKIQPAELGDSAVYLCASSLGISGRGSYNEQFFGPGTRLTVL.

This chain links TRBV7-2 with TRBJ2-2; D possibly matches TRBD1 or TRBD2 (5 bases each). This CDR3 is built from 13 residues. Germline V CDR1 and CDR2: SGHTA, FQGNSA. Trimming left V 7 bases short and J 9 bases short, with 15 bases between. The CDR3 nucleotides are TGTGCCAGCAAGGGACCAGCCAAGCGGGAGCTGTTTTTT. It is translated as CASKGPAKRELFF.

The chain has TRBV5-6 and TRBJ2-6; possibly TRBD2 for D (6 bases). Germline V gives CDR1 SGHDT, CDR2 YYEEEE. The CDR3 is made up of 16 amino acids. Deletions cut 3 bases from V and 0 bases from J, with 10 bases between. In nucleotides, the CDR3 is TGTGCCAGCAGCTATGCGGGGTTCTCTGGGGCCAACGTCCTGACTTTC. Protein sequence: CASSYAGFSGANVLTF.

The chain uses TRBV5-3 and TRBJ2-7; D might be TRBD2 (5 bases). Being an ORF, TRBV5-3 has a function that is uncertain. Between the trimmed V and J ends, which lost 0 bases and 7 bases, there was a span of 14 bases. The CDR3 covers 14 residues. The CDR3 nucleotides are TGTGCCAGAAGCTTGGCTATTAGAGGGCGGGAGCAGTACTTC. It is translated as CARSLAIRGREQYF.

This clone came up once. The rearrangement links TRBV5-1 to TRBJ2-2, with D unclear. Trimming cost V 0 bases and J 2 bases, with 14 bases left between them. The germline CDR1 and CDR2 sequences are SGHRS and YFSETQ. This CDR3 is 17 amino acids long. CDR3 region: CASSLEGHRINTGELFF. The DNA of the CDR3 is TGCGCCAGCAGCTTGGAAGGGCACCGTATTAACACCGGGGAGCTGTTTTTT. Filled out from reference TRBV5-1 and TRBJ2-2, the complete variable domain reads KAGVTQTPRYLIKTRGQQVTLSCSPISGHRSVSWYQQTPGQGLQFLFEYFSETQRNKGNFPGRFSGRQFSNSRSEMNVSTLELGDSALYLCASSLEGHRINTGELFFGEGSRLTVL.

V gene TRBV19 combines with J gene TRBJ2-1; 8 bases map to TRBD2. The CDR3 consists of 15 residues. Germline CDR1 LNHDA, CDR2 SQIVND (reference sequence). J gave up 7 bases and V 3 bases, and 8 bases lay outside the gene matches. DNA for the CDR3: TGTGCCAGTAGTATTCCGAGCGGGAGAGGGAATGAGCAGTTCTTC. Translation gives CASSIPSGRGNEQFF.

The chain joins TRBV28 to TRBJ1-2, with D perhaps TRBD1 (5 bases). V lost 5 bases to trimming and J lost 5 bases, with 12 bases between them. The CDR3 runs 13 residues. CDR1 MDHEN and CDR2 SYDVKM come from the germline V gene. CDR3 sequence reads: CASSLGGTYGYTF. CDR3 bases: TGTGCCAGCAGTCTCGGGGGGACTTATGGCTACACCTTC.

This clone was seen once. The CDR3 here is CAISGTSTWSSYEQYF. For the CDR3, the DNA is TGTGCCATCAGTGGGACTTCCACTTGGAGCTCCTACGAGCAGTACTTC. V is TRBV10-3 and J is TRBJ2-7, with a weak D call TRBD2 (5 bases). The CDR3 has 16 amino acids. V gave up 4 bases and J gave up 0 bases, with 16 bases separating them. The germline V gene has CDR1 ENHRY and CDR2 SYGVKD.

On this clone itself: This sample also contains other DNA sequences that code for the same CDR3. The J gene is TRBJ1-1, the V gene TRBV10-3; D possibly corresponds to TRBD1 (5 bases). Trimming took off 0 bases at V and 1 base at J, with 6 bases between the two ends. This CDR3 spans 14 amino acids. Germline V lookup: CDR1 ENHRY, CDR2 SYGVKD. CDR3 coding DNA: TGTGCCATCAGTGAGTCCCAGGGGAACACTGAAGCTTTCTTT. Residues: CAISESQGNTEAFF.

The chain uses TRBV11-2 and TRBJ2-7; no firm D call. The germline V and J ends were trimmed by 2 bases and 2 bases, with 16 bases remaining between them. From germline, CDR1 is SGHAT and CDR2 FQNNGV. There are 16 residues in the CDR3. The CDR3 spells CASSLKMTDRAYEQYF. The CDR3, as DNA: TGTGCCAGCAGCTTAAAAATGACCGACCGGGCCTACGAGCAGTACTTC.

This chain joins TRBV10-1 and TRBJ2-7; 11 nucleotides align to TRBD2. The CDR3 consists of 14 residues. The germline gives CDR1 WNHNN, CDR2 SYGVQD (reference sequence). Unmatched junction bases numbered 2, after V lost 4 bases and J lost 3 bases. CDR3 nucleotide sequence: TGCGCCAGCAGTGTAGGGACTAGCGGCTACGAGCAGTACTTC. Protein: CASSVGTSGYEQYF.

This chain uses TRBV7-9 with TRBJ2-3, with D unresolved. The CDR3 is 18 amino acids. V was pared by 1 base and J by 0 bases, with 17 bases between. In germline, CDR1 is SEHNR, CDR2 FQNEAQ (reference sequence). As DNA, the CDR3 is TGTGCCAGCAGCTTAGTAAACCTACGCCTAGGGAGCACAGATACGCAGTATTTT. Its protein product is CASSLVNLRLGSTDTQYF.

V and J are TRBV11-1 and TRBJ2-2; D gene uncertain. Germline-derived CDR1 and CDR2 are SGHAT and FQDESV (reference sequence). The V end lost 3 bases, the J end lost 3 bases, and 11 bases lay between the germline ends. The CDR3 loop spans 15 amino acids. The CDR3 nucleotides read TGTGCCAGCAGCTTCTCGCGGAGCTACACCGGGGAGCTGTTTTTT. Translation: CASSFSRSYTGELFF.

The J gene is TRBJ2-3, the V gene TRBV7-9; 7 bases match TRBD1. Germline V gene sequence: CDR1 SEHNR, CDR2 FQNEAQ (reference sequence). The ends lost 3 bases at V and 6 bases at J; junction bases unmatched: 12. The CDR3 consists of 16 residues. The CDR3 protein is CASSFRDSFDVDTQYF. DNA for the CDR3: TGTGCCAGCAGCTTCCGGGACAGCTTTGACGTGGATACGCAGTATTTT.

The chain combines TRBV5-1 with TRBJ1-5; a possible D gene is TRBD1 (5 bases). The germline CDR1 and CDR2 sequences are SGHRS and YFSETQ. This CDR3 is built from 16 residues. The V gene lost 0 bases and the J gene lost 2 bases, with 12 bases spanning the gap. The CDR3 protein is CASSLAGGGGNQPQHF. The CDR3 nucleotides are TGCGCCAGCAGCTTGGCTGGGGGAGGGGGCAATCAGCCCCAGCATTTT.

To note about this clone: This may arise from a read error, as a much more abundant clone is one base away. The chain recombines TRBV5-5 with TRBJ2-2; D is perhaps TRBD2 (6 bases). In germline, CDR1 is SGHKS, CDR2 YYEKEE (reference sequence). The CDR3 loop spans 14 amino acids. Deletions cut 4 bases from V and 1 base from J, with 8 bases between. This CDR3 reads CASSLGLNTGELFF. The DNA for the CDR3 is TGTGCCAGCAGCCTGGGACTGAACACCGGGGAGCTGTTTTTT.